This paragraph covers one TCR beta chain sequence. Its antigen is unknown. These data come from a study of graft-versus-host responses after intestinal transplantation. Study at large: Transplantation in recipients was multivisceral, liver-intestinal, or isolated intestinal. The study gave all recipients anti-thymocyte globulin induction, then tacrolimus and steroids for three to four years.

Study-level findings and limits: Recipient bone marrow held GvH clones, some seen earlier in ileum or blood. Early after transplant, HvG declines were associated with peak levels of circulating GvH clones.

Here immunoSEQ multiplex PCR was the method, and the copy in TCRdb shows in-frame clones only, minus some. In the table there are about 89,000 clones, just over 90% of which are singletons. The TCR was taken from a human donor who received an intestinal transplant. Sequencing was performed on unstimulated CD8+ T cells sorted from spleen or lymph node cells, taken before intestinal transplant.

DNA for the CDR3: TGTGCCAGCAGTACCGGGACAGGGTCTGAAAAACTGTTTTTT. It encodes CASSTGTGSEKLFF. The chain links TRBV5-5 to TRBJ1-4; 9 bases match TRBD1. Losses at the gene ends were 5 bases for V and 7 bases for J; bases not matched to a gene: 6. CDR3 length: 14 amino acids. Germline V gene sequence: CDR1 SGHKS, CDR2 YYEKEE (reference sequence). The complete variable domain, with remaining parts taken from reference TRBV5-5 and TRBJ1-4, reads DAGVTQSPTHLIKTRGQQVTLRCSPISGHKSVSWYQQVLGQGPQFIFQYYEKEERGRGNFPDRFSARQFPNYSSELNVNALLLGDSALYLCASSTGTGSEKLFFGSGTQLSVL.